Below are 31 T cell receptor beta chains sequenced from a single sample in a study of shared clonotypes between healthy human individuals. Measured with immunoSEQ multiplex PCR; TCRdb has only the in-frame clones, and not every one. The profile covers over 400,000 clones, with approximately 94% appearing a single time and 0.05% to 0.08% taken by the ten largest. The sample was naive CD4+ T cells sorted from blood. The subset is: CD45RA+ positively selected. The origin of the receptors is a woman younger than 45 in good health.

The V gene is TRBV7-2, the J gene TRBJ1-1; the D is unclear. This CDR3 is built from 14 residues. The V and J ends lost 2 bases and 4 bases respectively, with 11 bases between them. CDR1 is SGHTA and CDR2 is FQGNSA in the germline V gene. CDR3 DNA sequence: TGTGCCAGCAGCTTAAGGAGGGATGGCACTGAAGCTTTCTTT. Its translation is CASSLRRDGTEAFF.

The rearrangement joins TRBV19 to TRBJ1-5, with a tentative D call TRBD1 (5 bases). The CDR3 extends over 15 amino acids. Per the germline V gene, CDR1 is LNHDA and CDR2 is SQIVND (reference sequence). V lost 9 bases and J lost 4, with 19 bases in between. CDR3 region: CASQVGEGWNQPQHF. CDR3 nucleotide sequence: TGTGCCAGCCAAGTAGGTGAGGGGTGGAATCAGCCCCAGCATTTT.

About this clone itself: Other DNA sequences in this sample translate to the same CDR3. The rearrangement uses TRBV7-9 and TRBJ1-4; no clear D gene. V was pared by 1 base and J by 6 bases, with 9 bases between. Germline loops: CDR1 SEHNR, CDR2 FQNEAQ (reference sequence). The CDR3 loop spans 14 amino acids. The CDR3 sequence is CASSLGGVDEKLFF. The CDR3 DNA reads TGTGCCAGCAGCTTAGGGGGAGTCGATGAAAAACTGTTTTTT.

The chain links TRBV5-4 to TRBJ2-1; 9 bases agree with TRBD2. The CDR3 runs 15 residues. Germline V gene data show CDR1 as SGHNT and CDR2 as YYREEE (reference sequence). Trimming removed 2 bases from V and 4 bases from J; junction bases left unmatched: 4. The CDR3 sequence: CASSLTTSGYNEQFF. DNA for the CDR3: TGTGCCAGCAGCTTAACGACTAGCGGTTACAATGAGCAGTTCTTC. The whole variable domain, filled in from reference TRBV5-4 and TRBJ2-1, reads ETGVTQSPTHLIKTRGQQVTLRCSSQSGHNTVSWYQQALGQGPQFIFQYYREEENGRGNFPPRFSGLQFPNYSSELNVNALELDDSALYLCASSLTTSGYNEQFFGPGTRLTVL.

The sample holds one count of this clone. V gene TRBV5-1 combines with J gene TRBJ1-1, with 8 bases matching TRBD1. Germline V CDR1 and CDR2: SGHRS, YFSETQ. V shed 0 bases and J 1 base; nucleotides not matched to a gene: 5. The CDR3 is 16 residues long. CDR3 bases: TGCGCCAGCAGCTTGGGAGGACAGGGTACGAACACTGAAGCTTTCTTT. Amino acids: CASSLGGQGTNTEAFF.

Details on this clone: Other DNA sequences of this sample code for an identical CDR3. The V gene is TRBV18, the J gene TRBJ1-4, with 10 bases aligning to TRBD1. V shed 0 bases, J shed 5 bases, and the junction held 0 bases outside the gene matches. Germline V gene lookup returns CDR1 KGHSH and CDR2 LQKENI. CDR3 size: 15 residues. In nucleotides, the CDR3 is TGTGCCAGCTCACCACCGGGACAGGGGAATGAAAAACTGTTTTTT. This gives the protein CASSPPGQGNEKLFF.

The CDR3: CASSGTSRSLLYEQYF. CDR3 nucleotide sequence: TGTGCCAGCAGTGGGACTAGCAGAAGTCTTCTTTACGAGCAGTACTTC. The genes are TRBV6-1 and TRBJ2-7; 8 bases line up with TRBD2. The CDR3 is 16 amino acids. Germline V gene lookup returns CDR1 MNHNS and CDR2 SASEGT. V lost 4 bases, J lost 4 bases, and 12 bases stayed unmatched.

The chain joins TRBV5-1 to TRBJ2-1; the D is unclear. The germline gives CDR1 SGHRS, CDR2 YFSETQ. V dropped 3 bases and J dropped 0 bases, with 1 base sitting between them. The CDR3 spans 12 residues. As DNA, the CDR3 is TGCGCCAGCAGCTACTCCTACAATGAGCAGTTCTTC. It specifies CASSYSYNEQFF.

This chain joins TRBV27 and TRBJ1-1; 8 nucleotides line up with TRBD1. J was trimmed by 4 bases and V by 3 bases; bases with no gene match: 7. Germline V gene lookup returns CDR1 MNHEY and CDR2 SMNVEV (reference sequence). The length of the CDR3 is 15 residues. In DNA form, the CDR3 reads TGTGCCAGCAGTTTCCGCAGGGGGCGAATCACTGAAGCTTTCTTT. This codes for CASSFRRGRITEAFF.

The chain recombines TRBV9 with TRBJ2-3, with a weak D call TRBD1 (6 bases). V was cut by 2 bases and J by 5 bases, with 18 bases left in between. The CDR3 sequence is 16 residues long. Germline V gives CDR1 SGDLS, CDR2 YYNGEE. CDR3 bases: TGTGCCAGCAGCGTGGAAAGGACAAGAGGGGGAGATACGCAGTATTTT. It is translated as CASSVERTRGGDTQYF.

The chain carries TRBV5-1 and TRBJ2-3, with D tentatively TRBD2 (6 bases). This CDR3 comprises 15 residues. Deletions cut 0 bases from V and 1 base from J, with 9 bases between. Germline CDR1 reads SGHRS; CDR2 reads YFSETQ. The CDR3 DNA sequence: TGCGCCAGCAGCTTGGCCGGGAGCGGCACAGATACGCAGTATTTT. It specifies CASSLAGSGTDTQYF.

The V and J genes are TRBV28 and TRBJ1-4; tentative D call: TRBD1 (5 bases). Trimming pared 5 bases from V and 6 bases from J, leaving 13 bases between. In germline, CDR1 is MDHEN, CDR2 SYDVKM. The CDR3 contains 14 residues. The CDR3 reads CASSPGGGDEKLFF. CDR3 DNA sequence: TGTGCCAGCAGTCCCGGCGGGGGGGATGAAAAACTGTTTTTT. The whole variable domain, filled in from reference TRBV28 and TRBJ1-4, reads DVKVTQSSRYLVKRTGEKVFLECVQDMDHENMFWYRQDPGLGLRLIYFSYDVKMKEKGDIPEGYSVSREKKERFSLILESASTNQTSMYLCASSPGGGDEKLFFGSGTQLSVL.

This clone has just one count. The chain employs TRBV5-6 and TRBJ1-4; 7 nucleotides align to TRBD1. The CDR3 is 15 amino acids. J was trimmed by 7 bases and V by 0 bases; bases with no gene match: 6. The germline V gene encodes CDR1 SGHDT and CDR2 YYEEEE. CDR3: CASSLGQGLREKLFF. CDR3 coding DNA: TGTGCCAGCAGCTTGGGACAGGGACTACGTGAAAAACTGTTTTTT. Together with reference TRBV5-6 and TRBJ1-4, the CDR3 gives the full variable domain: DAGVTQSPTHLIKTRGQQVTLRCSPKSGHDTVSWYQQALGQGPQFIFQYYEEEERQRGNFPDRFSGHQFPNYSSELNVNALLLGDSALYLCASSLGQGLREKLFFGSGTQLSVL.

The chain links TRBV7-9 to TRBJ2-5; D is undetermined. Germline-derived CDR1 and CDR2 are SEHNR and FQNEAQ (reference sequence). The CDR3 is 13 amino acids. Trimming removed 7 bases from V and 5 bases from J, with 14 bases in between. DNA for the CDR3: TGTGCCAGCACCAACCATAGGGTGGAGACCCAGTACTTC. It yields the protein CASTNHRVETQYF.

V and J are TRBV28 and TRBJ2-4; tentatively, D is TRBD2 (6 bases). The ends were cut back, 7 bases at V and 4 bases at J, with 17 bases in the middle. The V gene's germline CDR1 is MDHEN and CDR2 SYDVKM. CDR3 length: 15 amino acids. The CDR3 DNA is TGTGCCAGCACCTCGGACTCTGCGGGAAAAAACATTCAGTACTTC. Its protein product is CASTSDSAGKNIQYF.

V is TRBV5-4 and J is TRBJ2-1; no firm D call. Germline lookup yields CDR1 SGHNT and CDR2 YYREEE (reference sequence). The ends were cut back, 0 bases at V and 0 bases at J, with 10 bases in the middle. The CDR3 extends over 16 amino acids. Written as DNA, the CDR3 is TGTGCCAGCAGCTTGGCAGCGTCGAGCTCCTACAATGAGCAGTTCTTC. It translates to CASSLAASSSYNEQFF.

This rearrangement joins TRBV28 to TRBJ2-3; possibly TRBD2 for D (6 bases). The CDR3 is made up of 14 amino acids. The germline V gene has CDR1 MDHEN and CDR2 SYDVKM. V was clipped by 6 bases and J by 7 bases, with 17 bases between them. The CDR3 sequence is CASSLGGTVYTQYF. The CDR3 DNA reads as TGTGCCAGCAGCCTCGGGGGTACTGTGTATACGCAGTATTTT.

This rearrangement joins TRBV4-1 to TRBJ2-5; 10 bases agree with TRBD2. The CDR3 consists of 17 residues. J was trimmed by 5 bases and V by 4 bases; bases with no gene match: 13. Per germline, CDR1 MGHRA and CDR2 YSYEKL. CDR3 sequence: CASSPRSASGGGETQYF. DNA of the CDR3: TGCGCCAGCAGCCCGAGGTCGGCTAGCGGGGGTGGGGAGACCCAGTACTTC.

The chain is built from TRBV6-5 and TRBJ1-1; D not certain. Germline CDR1 reads MNHEY; CDR2 reads SVGAGI. The CDR3 totals 14 residues. Trimming took off 7 bases at V and 1 base at J, with 13 bases between the two ends. DNA of the CDR3: TGTGCCAGCATCGGTGCCGTGGGGAACACTGAAGCTTTCTTT. Translated: CASIGAVGNTEAFF.

The chain combines TRBV29-1 with TRBJ2-5; 9 nucleotides align to TRBD1. The CDR3 loop spans 13 amino acids. J gave up 2 bases and V 7 bases, and 5 bases lay outside the gene matches. Looked up from germline, CDR1 is SQVTM and CDR2 is ANQGSEA. CDR3 coding DNA: TGCAGCGCCGCGGACAGGGGTCAAGAGACCCAGTACTTC. Its translation: CSAADRGQETQYF. Full variable domain (rest looked up from reference TRBV29-1 and TRBJ2-5): SAVISQKPSRDICQRGTSLTIQCQVDSQVTMMFWYRQQPGQSLTLIATANQGSEATYESGFVIDKFPISRPNLTFSTLTVSNMSPEDSSIYLCSAADRGQETQYFGPGTRLLVL.

The V gene is TRBV28, the J gene TRBJ1-2; D is undetermined. CDR3 length equals 17 residues. The germline V and J ends were trimmed by 5 bases and 0 bases, with 19 bases remaining between them. Per the germline V gene, CDR1 is MDHEN and CDR2 is SYDVKM. For the CDR3, the DNA is TGTGCCAGCAGTATAACCAGGAACGCCCCTTCTAACTATGGCTACACCTTC. Protein: CASSITRNAPSNYGYTF.

The chain is built from TRBV5-1 and TRBJ2-1; 15 bases line up with TRBD2. Germline V gene data show CDR1 as SGHRS and CDR2 as YFSETQ. V shed 0 bases, J shed 7 bases, and the junction held 2 bases outside the gene matches. The CDR3 loop spans 16 amino acids. Here the CDR3 DNA reads TGCGCCAGCAGCTTGGAAGGGACTAGCGGGAGGAATGAGCAGTTCTTC. Translated: CASSLEGTSGRNEQFF.

V is TRBV10-3 and J is TRBJ2-1; D call uncertain. Trimming pared 3 bases from V and 8 bases from J, leaving 14 bases between. The germline CDR1 and CDR2 sequences are ENHRY and SYGVKD. The CDR3 spans 14 residues. CDR3 bases: TGTGCCATCAGTGATGCGAGAAGGGTCCATGAGCAGTTCTTC. It encodes CAISDARRVHEQFF.

The V and J genes are TRBV7-9 and TRBJ2-4; D is possibly TRBD1 or TRBD2 (5 bases each). This CDR3 comprises 14 residues. V was trimmed by 2 bases and J by 8 bases, leaving 13 bases between them. Germline-derived CDR1 and CDR2 are SEHNR and FQNEAQ (reference sequence). As DNA, the CDR3 is TGTGCCAGCAGCTTAAATAGGGACCTAGACATTCAGTACTTC. Its protein product is CASSLNRDLDIQYF.

The J gene is TRBJ2-5, the V gene TRBV7-9, with TRBD2 identical over 7 bases. The CDR3 loop spans 13 amino acids. The germline gives CDR1 SEHNR, CDR2 FQNEAQ (reference sequence). After removal of 6 bases from V and 1 base from J, the junction contained 2 bases not matched to a gene. As DNA, the CDR3 is TGTGCCAGCAGGTCTAGCGGCCAAGAGACCCAGTACTTC. Translation: CASRSSGQETQYF.

The chain employs TRBV7-9 and TRBJ2-5, with 11 bases that match TRBD2. The J call may not be correct, given that the DNA end is closer to TRBJ2-7. This CDR3 is built from 13 residues. Germline V gene sequence: CDR1 SEHNR, CDR2 FQNEAQ (reference sequence). CDR3 bases: TGTGCCAGCAGCACTAGCGGGAGTTACGAGCAGTACTTC. This encodes CASSTSGSYEQYF.

The chain has TRBV4-1 and TRBJ2-3; 12 nucleotides agree with TRBD2. The CDR3 is 22 amino acids. CDR1 and CDR2 from the germline V gene are MGHRA and YSYEKL. Trimming at V came to 2 bases and at J to 0 bases, leaving 18 bases not matched to a gene. CDR3 amino acids: CASSQFRVVQRTSGASTDTQYF. The CDR3 coding sequence is TGCGCCAGCAGCCAATTCAGGGTGGTTCAGCGGACTAGCGGGGCTAGCACAGATACGCAGTATTTT.

This chain connects TRBV2 to TRBJ2-5; the match to TRBD1 covers 9 bases. Germline V gene data show CDR1 as SNHLY and CDR2 as FYNNEI. The CDR3 covers 15 residues. J was trimmed by 5 bases and V by 4 bases; bases with no gene match: 8. Written as DNA, the CDR3 is TGTGCCAGCAGTGGCCGACAGGGGGAGATTGAGACCCAGTACTTC. As protein: CASSGRQGEIETQYF.

The chain recombines TRBV11-2 with TRBJ2-7; 8 nucleotides match TRBD2. Per the germline V gene, CDR1 is SGHAT and CDR2 is FQNNGV. The CDR3 runs 15 residues. The ends lost 3 bases at V and 0 bases at J; junction bases unmatched: 4. Written as DNA, the CDR3 is TGTGCCAGCAGCTTTAGCGGGGTATACTCCTACGAGCAGTACTTC. This encodes CASSFSGVYSYEQYF.

CDR3 sequence reads: CASEGQGDQPQHF. The DNA of the CDR3 is TGTGCCAGCGAGGGACAGGGCGATCAGCCCCAGCATTTT. The genes are TRBV28 and TRBJ1-5; 9 nucleotides line up with TRBD1. Trimming cost V 8 bases and J 5 bases; bases outside gene matches: 4. The CDR3 is made up of 13 amino acids. Germline V gene lookup returns CDR1 MDHEN and CDR2 SYDVKM.

The V gene is TRBV4-1, the J gene TRBJ1-5; no reliable D call. The CDR3 covers 13 residues. Germline V gene lookup returns CDR1 MGHRA and CDR2 YSYEKL. V was trimmed by 1 base and J by 6 bases, leaving 7 bases between them. CDR3 amino acids: CASSQGGFQPQHF. CDR3 sequence (DNA): TGCGCCAGCAGCCAAGGCGGATTTCAGCCCCAGCATTTT.